This TCR beta chain was retrieved from a study of blood T cell repertoires in COVID-19. In its sample, this clone was seen once. The junction had 3 bases not matched to a gene; V was cut back by 0 bases and J by 12 bases. The germline V gene encodes CDR1 LGHNA and CDR2 YSLEER. The CDR3 loop spans 13 amino acids. TCRdb's copy holds only in-frame clones and misses some; the assay was immunoSEQ multiplex PCR. This table has about 75,000 clones, roughly 90% appearing once. The origin of this receptor is a human donor in a cohort sampled during active COVID-19. J is TRBJ1-5 and V is TRBV4-3, with 9 bases lining up with TRBD1. The sample was peripheral blood. CDR3 residues: CASSQDRTGDQHF. For the CDR3, the DNA is TGCGCCAGCAGCCAAGATAGGACAGGGGACCAGCATTTT.